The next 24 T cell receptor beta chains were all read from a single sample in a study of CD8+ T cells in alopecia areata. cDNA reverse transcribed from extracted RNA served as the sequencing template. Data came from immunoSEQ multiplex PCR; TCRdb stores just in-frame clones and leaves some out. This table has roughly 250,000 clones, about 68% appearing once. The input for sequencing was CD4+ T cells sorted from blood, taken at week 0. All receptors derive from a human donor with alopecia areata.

CDR3 residues: CASSQEGDTQYF. Here the CDR3 DNA reads TGCGCCAGCAGCCAAGAAGGTGATACGCAGTATTTT. The chain couples TRBV4-3 to TRBJ2-3; D gene ambiguous. CDR3 size: 12 residues. With 0 bases removed from V and 6 bases from J, the gap between germline ends came to 4 bases. CDR1 LGHNA and CDR2 YSLEER come from the germline V gene.

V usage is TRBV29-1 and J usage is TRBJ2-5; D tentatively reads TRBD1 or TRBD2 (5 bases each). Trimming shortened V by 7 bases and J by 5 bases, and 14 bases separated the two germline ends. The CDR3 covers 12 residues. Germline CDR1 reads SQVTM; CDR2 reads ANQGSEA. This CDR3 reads CSDYSGSETQYF. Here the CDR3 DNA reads TGCAGCGACTACTCAGGGAGCGAGACCCAGTACTTC.

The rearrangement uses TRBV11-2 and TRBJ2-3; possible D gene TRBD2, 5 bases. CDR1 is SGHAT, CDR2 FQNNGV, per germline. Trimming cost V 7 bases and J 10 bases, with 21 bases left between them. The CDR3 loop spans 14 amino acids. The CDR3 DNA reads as TGTGCCAGCACCCCCCCCGGGGTAGCCCTATCGCAGTATTTT. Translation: CASTPPGVALSQYF. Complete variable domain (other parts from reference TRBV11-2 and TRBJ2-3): EAGVAQSPRYKIIEKRQSVAFWCNPISGHATLYWYQQILGQGPKLLIQFQNNGVVDDSQLPKDRFSAERLKGVDSTLKIQPAKLEDSAVYLCASTPPGVALSQYFGPGTRLTVL.

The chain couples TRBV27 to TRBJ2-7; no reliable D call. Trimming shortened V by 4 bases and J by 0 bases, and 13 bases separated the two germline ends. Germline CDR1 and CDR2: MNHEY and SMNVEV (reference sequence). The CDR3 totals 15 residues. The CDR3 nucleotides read TGTGCCAGCAGTTCAGTAGGTACAGTCTCCTACGAGCAGTACTTC. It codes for CASSSVGTVSYEQYF.

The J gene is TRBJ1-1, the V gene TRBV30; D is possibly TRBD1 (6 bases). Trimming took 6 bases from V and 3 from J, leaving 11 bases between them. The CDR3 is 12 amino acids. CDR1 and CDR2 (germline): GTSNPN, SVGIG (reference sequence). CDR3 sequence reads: CACPGQYTEAFF. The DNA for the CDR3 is TGTGCCTGCCCCGGACAGTACACTGAAGCTTTCTTT. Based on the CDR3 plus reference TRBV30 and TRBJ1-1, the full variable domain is SQTIHQWPATLVQPVGSPLSLECTVEGTSNPNLYWYRQAAGRGLQLLFYSVGIGQISSEVPQNLSASRPQDRQFILSSKKLLLSDSGFYLCACPGQYTEAFFGQGTRLTVV.

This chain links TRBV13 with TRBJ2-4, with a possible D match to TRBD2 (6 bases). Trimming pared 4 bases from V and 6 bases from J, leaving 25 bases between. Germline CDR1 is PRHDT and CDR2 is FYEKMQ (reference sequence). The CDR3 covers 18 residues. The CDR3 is CASSSAFGLGGRRNIQYF. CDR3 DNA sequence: TGTGCCAGCAGCTCAGCCTTCGGATTGGGGGGTCGGAGAAACATTCAGTACTTC.

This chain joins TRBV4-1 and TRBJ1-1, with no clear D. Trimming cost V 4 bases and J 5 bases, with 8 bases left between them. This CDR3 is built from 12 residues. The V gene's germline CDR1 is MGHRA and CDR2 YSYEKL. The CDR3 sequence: CASSRSRTEAFF. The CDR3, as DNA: TGCGCCAGCAGCCGATCAAGGACTGAAGCTTTCTTT.

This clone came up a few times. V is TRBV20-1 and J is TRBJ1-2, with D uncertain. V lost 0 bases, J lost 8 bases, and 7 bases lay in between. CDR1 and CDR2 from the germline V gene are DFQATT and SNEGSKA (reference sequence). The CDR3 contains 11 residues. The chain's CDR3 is CSARDQEGYTF. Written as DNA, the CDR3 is TGCAGTGCTAGAGACCAGGAGGGCTACACCTTC.

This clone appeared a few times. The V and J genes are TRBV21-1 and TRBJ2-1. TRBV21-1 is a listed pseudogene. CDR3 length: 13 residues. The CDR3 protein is CASSNGPGDEQFF. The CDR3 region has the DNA TGTGCCAGCAGCAACGGTCCCGGCGATGAGCAGTTCTTC.

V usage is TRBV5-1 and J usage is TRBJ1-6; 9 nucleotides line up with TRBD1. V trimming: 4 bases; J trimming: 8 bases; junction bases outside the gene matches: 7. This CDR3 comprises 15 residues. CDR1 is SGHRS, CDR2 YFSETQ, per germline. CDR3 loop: CASSTGTGNHSPLHF. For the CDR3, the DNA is TGCGCCAGCAGCACTGGGACAGGGAACCATTCACCCCTCCACTTT.

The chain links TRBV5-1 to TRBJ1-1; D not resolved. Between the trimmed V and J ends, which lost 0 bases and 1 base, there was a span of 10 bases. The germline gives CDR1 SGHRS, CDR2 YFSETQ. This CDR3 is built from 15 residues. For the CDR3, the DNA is TGCGCCAGCAGCTTGGCCTTGTCAGAGAACACTGAAGCTTTCTTT. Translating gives CASSLALSENTEAFF. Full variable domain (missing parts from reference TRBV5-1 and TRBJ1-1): KAGVTQTPRYLIKTRGQQVTLSCSPISGHRSVSWYQQTPGQGLQFLFEYFSETQRNKGNFPGRFSGRQFSNSRSEMNVSTLELGDSALYLCASSLALSENTEAFFGQGTRLTVV.

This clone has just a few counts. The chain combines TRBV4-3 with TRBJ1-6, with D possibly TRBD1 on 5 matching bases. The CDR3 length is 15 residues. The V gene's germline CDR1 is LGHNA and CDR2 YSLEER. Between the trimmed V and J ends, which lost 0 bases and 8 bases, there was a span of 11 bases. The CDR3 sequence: CASSQDPRQYSPLHF. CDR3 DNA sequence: TGCGCCAGCAGCCAAGATCCCAGACAGTATTCACCCCTCCACTTT.

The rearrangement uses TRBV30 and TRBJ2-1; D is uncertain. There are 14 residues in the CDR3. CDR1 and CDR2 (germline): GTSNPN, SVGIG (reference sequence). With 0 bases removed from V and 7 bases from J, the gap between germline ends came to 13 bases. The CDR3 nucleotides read TGTGCCTGGAGTGTATTCGCGTCTCGGAATGAGCAGTTCTTC. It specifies CAWSVFASRNEQFF. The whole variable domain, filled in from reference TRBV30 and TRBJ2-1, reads SQTIHQWPATLVQPVGSPLSLECTVEGTSNPNLYWYRQAAGRGLQLLFYSVGIGQISSEVPQNLSASRPQDRQFILSSKKLLLSDSGFYLCAWSVFASRNEQFFGPGTRLTVL.

The DNA of the CDR3 is TGTGCCAGCAGGACGACAGGGCACCGCACAGATACGCAGTATTTT. Translated: CASRTTGHRTDTQYF. This rearrangement joins TRBV6-1 to TRBJ2-3; 7 bases line up with TRBD1. V dropped 6 bases and J dropped 1; count of bases not matched to a gene: 7. The V gene's germline CDR1 is MNHNS and CDR2 SASEGT. The CDR3 is 15 residues long.

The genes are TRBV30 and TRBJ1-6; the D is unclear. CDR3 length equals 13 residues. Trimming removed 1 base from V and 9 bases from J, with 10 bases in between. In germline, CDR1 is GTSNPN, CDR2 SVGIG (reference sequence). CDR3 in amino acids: CAWSDQMGSPLHF. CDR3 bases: TGTGCCTGGAGTGATCAGATGGGTTCACCCCTCCACTTT. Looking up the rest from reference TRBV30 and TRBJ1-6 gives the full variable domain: SQTIHQWPATLVQPVGSPLSLECTVEGTSNPNLYWYRQAAGRGLQLLFYSVGIGQISSEVPQNLSASRPQDRQFILSSKKLLLSDSGFYLCAWSDQMGSPLHFGNGTRLTVT.

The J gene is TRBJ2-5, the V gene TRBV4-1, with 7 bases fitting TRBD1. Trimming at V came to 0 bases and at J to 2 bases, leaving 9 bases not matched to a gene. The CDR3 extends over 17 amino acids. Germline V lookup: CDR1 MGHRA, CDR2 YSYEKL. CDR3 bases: TGCGCCAGCAGCCAAGAGCCCCCTGGACAGGCGCAAGAGACCCAGTACTTC. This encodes CASSQEPPGQAQETQYF.

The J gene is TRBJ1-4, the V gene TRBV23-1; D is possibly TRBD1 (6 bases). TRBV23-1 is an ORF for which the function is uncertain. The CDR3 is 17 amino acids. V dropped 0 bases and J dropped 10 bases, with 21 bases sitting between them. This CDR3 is CASSQSLRQARHGKLFF. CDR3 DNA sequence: TGCGCCAGCAGTCAATCACTAAGACAGGCCCGCCATGGAAAACTGTTTTTT.

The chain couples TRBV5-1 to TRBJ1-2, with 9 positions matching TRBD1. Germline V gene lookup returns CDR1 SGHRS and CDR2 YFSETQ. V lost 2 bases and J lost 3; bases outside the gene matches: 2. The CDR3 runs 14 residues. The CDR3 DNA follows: TGCGCCAGCAGCTTCCGGGACAGGGACTATGGCTACACCTTC. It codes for CASSFRDRDYGYTF.

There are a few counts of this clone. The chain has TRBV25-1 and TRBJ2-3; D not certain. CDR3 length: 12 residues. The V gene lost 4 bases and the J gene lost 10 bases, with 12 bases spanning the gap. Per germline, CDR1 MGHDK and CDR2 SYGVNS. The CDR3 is CASSVPVGPQYF. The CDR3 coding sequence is TGTGCCAGCAGTGTACCTGTTGGCCCGCAGTATTTT.

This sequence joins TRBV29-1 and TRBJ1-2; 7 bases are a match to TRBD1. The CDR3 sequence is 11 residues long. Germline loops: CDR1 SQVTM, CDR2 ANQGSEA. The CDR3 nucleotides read TGCAGAGTGACAGGGAACTATGGCTACACCTTC. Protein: CRVTGNYGYTF.

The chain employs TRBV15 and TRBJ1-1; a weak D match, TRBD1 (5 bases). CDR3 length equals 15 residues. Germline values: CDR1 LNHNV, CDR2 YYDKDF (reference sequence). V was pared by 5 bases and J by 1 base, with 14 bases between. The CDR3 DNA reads TGTGCCACCAGCCGATCAGGGTTTCGGAACACTGAAGCTTTCTTT. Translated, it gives CATSRSGFRNTEAFF.

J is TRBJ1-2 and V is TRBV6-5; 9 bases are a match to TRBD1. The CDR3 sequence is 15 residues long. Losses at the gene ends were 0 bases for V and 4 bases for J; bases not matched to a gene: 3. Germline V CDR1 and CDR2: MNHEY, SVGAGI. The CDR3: CASSYSTGGAYGYTF. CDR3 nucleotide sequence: TGTGCCAGCAGTTACTCGACAGGGGGGGCCTATGGCTACACCTTC.

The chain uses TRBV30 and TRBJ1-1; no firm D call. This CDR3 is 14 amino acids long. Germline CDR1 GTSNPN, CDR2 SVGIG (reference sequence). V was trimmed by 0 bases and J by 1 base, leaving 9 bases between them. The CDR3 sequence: CAWSVRTANTEAFF. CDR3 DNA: TGTGCCTGGAGTGTACGGACGGCGAACACTGAAGCTTTCTTT. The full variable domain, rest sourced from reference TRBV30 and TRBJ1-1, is SQTIHQWPATLVQPVGSPLSLECTVEGTSNPNLYWYRQAAGRGLQLLFYSVGIGQISSEVPQNLSASRPQDRQFILSSKKLLLSDSGFYLCAWSVRTANTEAFFGQGTRLTVV.

The CDR3 reads CASSRGLGLETQYF. CDR3 DNA sequence: TGTGCCAGCAGTCGAGGACTAGGTTTAGAGACCCAGTACTTC. The genes are TRBV25-1 and TRBJ2-5, with 7 bases lining up with TRBD2. The CDR3 spans 14 residues. Germline lookup yields CDR1 MGHDK and CDR2 SYGVNS. The V gene end was trimmed by 5 bases and the J gene end by 4 bases; junction bases not matched to a gene: 7.